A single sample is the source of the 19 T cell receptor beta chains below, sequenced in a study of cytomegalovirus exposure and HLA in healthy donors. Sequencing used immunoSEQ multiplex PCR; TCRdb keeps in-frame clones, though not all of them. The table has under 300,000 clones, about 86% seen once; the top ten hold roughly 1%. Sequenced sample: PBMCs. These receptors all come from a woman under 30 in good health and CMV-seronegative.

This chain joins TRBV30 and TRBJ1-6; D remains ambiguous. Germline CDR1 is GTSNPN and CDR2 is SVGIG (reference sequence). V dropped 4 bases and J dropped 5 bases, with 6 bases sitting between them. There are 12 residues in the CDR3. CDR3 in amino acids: CAWIRDNSPLHF. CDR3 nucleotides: TGTGCCTGGATACGGGATAATTCACCCCTCCACTTT.

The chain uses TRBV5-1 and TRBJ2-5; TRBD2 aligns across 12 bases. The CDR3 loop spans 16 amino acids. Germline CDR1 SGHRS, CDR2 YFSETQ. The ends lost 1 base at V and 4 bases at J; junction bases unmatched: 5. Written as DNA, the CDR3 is TGCGCCAGCAGCTTGTTTCTAGCGGGAGGGCCAGAGACCCAGTACTTC. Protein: CASSLFLAGGPETQYF.

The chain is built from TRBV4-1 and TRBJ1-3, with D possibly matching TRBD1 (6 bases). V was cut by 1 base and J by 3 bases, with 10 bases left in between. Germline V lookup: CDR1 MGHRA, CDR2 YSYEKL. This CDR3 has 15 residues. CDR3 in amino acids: CASSQGDKFGNTIYF. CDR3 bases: TGCGCCAGCAGCCAAGGGGACAAATTTGGAAACACCATATATTTT.

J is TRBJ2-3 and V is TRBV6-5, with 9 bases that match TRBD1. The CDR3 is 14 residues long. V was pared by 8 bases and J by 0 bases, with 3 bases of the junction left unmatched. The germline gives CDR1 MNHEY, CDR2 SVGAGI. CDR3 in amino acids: CASAGQGSTDTQYF. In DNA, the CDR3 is TGTGCCAGCGCCGGACAGGGGAGCACAGATACGCAGTATTTT.

Here the CDR3 reads CASSRNRYPSYNEQFF. In DNA, the CDR3 is TGTGCCAGCAGCCGAAACAGATACCCTTCCTACAATGAGCAGTTCTTC. The chain links TRBV7-8 to TRBJ2-1; no clear D gene. The CDR3 is 16 residues long. With 5 bases removed from V and 1 base from J, the gap between germline ends came to 15 bases. Germline assignment: CDR1 SGHVS and CDR2 FQNEAQ.

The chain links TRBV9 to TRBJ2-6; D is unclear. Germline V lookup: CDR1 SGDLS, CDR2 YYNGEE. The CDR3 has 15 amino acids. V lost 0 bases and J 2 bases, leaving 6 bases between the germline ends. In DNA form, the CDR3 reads TGTGCCAGCAGCGTAGTGGCAGCTGGGGCCAACGTCCTGACTTTC. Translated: CASSVVAAGANVLTF.

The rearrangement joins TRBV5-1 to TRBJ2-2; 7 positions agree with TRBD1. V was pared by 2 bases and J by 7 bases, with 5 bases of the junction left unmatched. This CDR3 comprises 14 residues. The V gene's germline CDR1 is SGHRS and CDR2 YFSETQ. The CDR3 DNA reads TGCGCCAGCAGCTTCGACAGGGAAGTCGGGGAGCTGTTTTTT. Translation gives CASSFDREVGELFF.

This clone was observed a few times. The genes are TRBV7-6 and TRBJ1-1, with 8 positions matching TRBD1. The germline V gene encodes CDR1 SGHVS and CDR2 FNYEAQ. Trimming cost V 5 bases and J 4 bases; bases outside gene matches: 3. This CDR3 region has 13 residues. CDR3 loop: CASSPTGGTEAFF. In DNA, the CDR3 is TGTGCCAGCAGCCCCACAGGGGGCACTGAAGCTTTCTTT.

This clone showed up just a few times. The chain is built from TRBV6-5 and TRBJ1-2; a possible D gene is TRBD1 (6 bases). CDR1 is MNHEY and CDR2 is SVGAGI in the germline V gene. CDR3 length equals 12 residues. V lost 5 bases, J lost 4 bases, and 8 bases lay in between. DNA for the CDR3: TGTGCCAGCAGTGGACAGACCTATGGCTACACCTTC. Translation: CASSGQTYGYTF.

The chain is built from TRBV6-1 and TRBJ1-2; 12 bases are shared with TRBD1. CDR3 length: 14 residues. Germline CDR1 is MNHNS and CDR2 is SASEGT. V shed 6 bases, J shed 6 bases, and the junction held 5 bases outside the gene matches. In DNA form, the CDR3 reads TGTGCCAGCAGCCACGGGACAGGGGGCAATGGCTACACCTTC. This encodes CASSHGTGGNGYTF.

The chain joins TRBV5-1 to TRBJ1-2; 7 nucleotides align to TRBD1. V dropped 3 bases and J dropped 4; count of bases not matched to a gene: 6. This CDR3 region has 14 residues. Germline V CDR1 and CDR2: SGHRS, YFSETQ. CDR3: CASSWPGTVYGYTF. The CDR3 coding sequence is TGCGCCAGCAGCTGGCCGGGGACAGTCTATGGCTACACCTTC.

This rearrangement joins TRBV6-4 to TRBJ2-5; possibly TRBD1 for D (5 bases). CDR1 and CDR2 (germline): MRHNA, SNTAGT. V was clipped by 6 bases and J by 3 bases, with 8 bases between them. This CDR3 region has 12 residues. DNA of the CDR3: TGTGCCAGCAGACACAGGAAAGAGACCCAGTACTTC. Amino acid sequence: CASRHRKETQYF.

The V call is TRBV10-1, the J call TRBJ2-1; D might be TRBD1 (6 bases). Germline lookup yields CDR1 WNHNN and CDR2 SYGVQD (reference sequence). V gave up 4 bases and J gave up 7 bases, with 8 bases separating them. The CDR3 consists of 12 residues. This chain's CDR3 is CASSVRGNEQFF. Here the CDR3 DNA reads TGCGCCAGCAGTGTGAGGGGGAATGAGCAGTTCTTC.

CDR3 nucleotides: TGTGCCAGCAGCTTGGCGCCCACGGCCCAGCATTTT. It encodes CASSLAPTAQHF. The genes are TRBV5-8 and TRBJ1-5; D call uncertain. Trimming left V 0 bases short and J 11 bases short, with 9 bases between. There are 12 residues in the CDR3. From germline, CDR1 is SGHTS and CDR2 YDEGEE.

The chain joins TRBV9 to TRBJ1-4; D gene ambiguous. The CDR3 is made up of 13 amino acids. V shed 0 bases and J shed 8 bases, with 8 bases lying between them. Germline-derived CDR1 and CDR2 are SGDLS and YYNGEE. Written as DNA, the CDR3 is TGTGCCAGCAGCGTAGTGCCCGGGGAAAAACTGTTTTTT. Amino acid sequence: CASSVVPGEKLFF.

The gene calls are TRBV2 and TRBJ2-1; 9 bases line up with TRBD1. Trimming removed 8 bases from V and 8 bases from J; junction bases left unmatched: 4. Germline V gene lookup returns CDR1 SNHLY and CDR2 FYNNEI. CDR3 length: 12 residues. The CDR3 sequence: CASSRDRDEQFF. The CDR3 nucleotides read TGTGCCAGCTCCCGGGACAGGGATGAGCAGTTCTTC.

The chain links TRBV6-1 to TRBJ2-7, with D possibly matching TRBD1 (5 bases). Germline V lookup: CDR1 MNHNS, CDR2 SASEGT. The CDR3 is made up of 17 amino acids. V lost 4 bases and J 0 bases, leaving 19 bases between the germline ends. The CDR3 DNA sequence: TGTGCCAGCAGTGTAGTCTTACCCAGGGCCAGCTCCTACGAGCAGTACTTC. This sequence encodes CASSVVLPRASSYEQYF.

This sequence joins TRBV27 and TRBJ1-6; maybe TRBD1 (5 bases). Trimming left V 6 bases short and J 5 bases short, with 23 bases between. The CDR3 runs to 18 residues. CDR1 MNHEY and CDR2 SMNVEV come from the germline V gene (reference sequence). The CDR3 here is CASRYGPGDSVHNSPLHF. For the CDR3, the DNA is TGTGCCAGCAGGTACGGGCCTGGGGACTCCGTCCATAATTCACCCCTCCACTTT.

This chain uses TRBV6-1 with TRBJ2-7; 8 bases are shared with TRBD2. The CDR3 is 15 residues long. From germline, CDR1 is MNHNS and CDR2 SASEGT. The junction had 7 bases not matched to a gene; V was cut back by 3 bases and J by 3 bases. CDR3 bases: TGTGCCAGCAGTGATGTGGTAGCGGGGCGCTACGAGCAGTACTTC. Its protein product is CASSDVVAGRYEQYF.